This TCR beta chain is from a study of identical twins. Each donor (without exception) was a healthy Caucasian. General observations from the study: Compared with models, monozygotic twins showed more out-of-frame TCR alpha sharing. Fewer insertions marked abundant cord blood beta clonotypes; young adult naive trended weakly, memory not at all. Excess sharing by twins proved weaker in beta out-of-frame sequences.

Turning to this clonotype: The antigen remains unidentified.

With V trimmed by 10 bases and J by 8 bases, 19 bases remained unmatched. This CDR3 has 17 amino acids. TCRdb ran MiXCR on the 5' RACE reads and lists one entry per CDR3 protein. The data show 300,000 to 350,000 distinct CDR3 sequences, around 12% seen once. The data also belong to a second study, concerning yellow fever vaccine responses in identical twins.

Source material: CD8+ T cells sorted from blood. This TCR was recovered from a woman between 18 and 29 years old in good health. The chain is built from TRBV12-3 or TRBV12-4 and TRBJ2-1; 11 positions agree with TRBD2. CDR3 coding DNA: TGTGCCACCACCACTCAGACTAGCGGGATAAGGGGCGATGAGCAGTTCTTC. This gives the protein CATTTQTSGIRGDEQFF.